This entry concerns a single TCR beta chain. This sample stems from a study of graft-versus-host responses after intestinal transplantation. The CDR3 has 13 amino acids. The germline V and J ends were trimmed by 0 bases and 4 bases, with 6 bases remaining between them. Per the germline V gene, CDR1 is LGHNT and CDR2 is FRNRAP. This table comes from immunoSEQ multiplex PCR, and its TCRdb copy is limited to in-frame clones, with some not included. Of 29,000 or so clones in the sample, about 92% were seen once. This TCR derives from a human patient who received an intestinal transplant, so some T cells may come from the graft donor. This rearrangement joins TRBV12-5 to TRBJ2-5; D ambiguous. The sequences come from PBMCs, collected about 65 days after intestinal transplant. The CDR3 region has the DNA TGTGCTAGTGGTTTGGTATTAGCAGAGACCCAGTACTTC. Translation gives CASGLVLAETQYF.